This T cell receptor beta chain was obtained from a study of T cell clonality in common variable immunodeficiency. Regarding the study as a whole: Fewer deletions and N-nucleotide insertions were reportedly seen in common variable immunodeficiency TCR beta sequences. Links between repertoire features and CVID complications were heterogeneity-limited. CVID subjects shared fewer TCRbeta clones than healthy controls did.

This clone has a handful of counts. The antigen is unknown. The sequence runs out 3 residues before the end of the CDR3; the remainder is reconstructed from the germline J gene. The CVID group had 15 females and some 31 males, mean age 40. Trimming cost V 3 bases and J 8 bases, with 13 bases left between them. The germline CDR1 and CDR2 sequences are DFQATT and SNEGSKA (reference sequence). CDR3 length: 13 residues. Assay used: immunoSEQ multiplex PCR; TCRdb lists only in-frame clones, some missing. Altogether fewer than 30,000 clones were found in the sample, and no singletons occur. The chain recombines TRBV20-1 with TRBJ1-4; D remains ambiguous. The sample was peripheral blood mononuclear cells. This sequence originates from a human donor with common variable immunodeficiency. The CDR3 loop is CSARGRTVEKLFF. The CDR3 DNA, read in part, is TGCAGTGCTAGGGGGAGGACTGTGGAAAAA.